The present entry profiles one T cell receptor beta chain with its context. Its binding antigen is unknown. Within one base of it there is no much larger clone, and no base qualities were kept. The data were taken from a study of blood T cell repertoires in COVID-19 (TCRdb year 2020). Study-level background: The collaborator samples originated in the United States, Italy and Spain and spanned the acute and convalescent phases of COVID-19. Where HLA class I and class II types were available, the types were taken from metadata supplied by the sample provider, not from assay-based typing. The dataset comprised deeply sampled blood TCRbeta repertoires from subjects exposed to, actively infected with, or recovered from COVID-19. Nearly every sample came with metadata listing a de-identified subject ID, COVID-19 status, age in years and sex. The samples were drawn from two sources: the first 160 participants of the ongoing ImmuneRACE study, and 950 to 1,500 subjects contributed by 6 global collaborators. The repertoires were released in a freely available public database intended as a resource for research on the immune response to SARS-CoV-2. The prospective study material was composed of cDNA or gDNA derived from T cells, B-cell-depleted T cells, or PBMCs.

Compared with germline, V lacks 5 bases and J lacks 10 bases; bases without a gene match: 2. The CDR3 starts with the cysteine, ends with the phenylalanine, and has 12 residues. This entry keeps only the CDR3 DNA: 36 bases, framed from base 1. CDR1 and CDR2 are read off the germline V gene as SGHVS and FQNEAQ. The study at large found these results: The quantity of clinical and demographic metadata differed by source and by participant and was supplied without curation.

The immunoSEQ Assay, a bias-controlled multiplex PCR, was used to amplify TCRbeta CDR3 regions from genomic DNA. In the original analysis: Within the assay, amplification of reference gene primers was used to estimate how many nucleated cells each sample contained. To quantify the absolute abundance of each unique TCRbeta CDR3 rearrangement, sequence reads were collapsed and filtered. For each sample, productive Simpson clonality was calculated as the square root of Simpson's diversity index over productive rearrangements. TCRdb obtained this table from immuneACCESS and retained in-frame rearrangements with V and J assigned. These tables miss some clones; where compared with another copy, unresolved V genes account for less than half of the shortfall, and the remainder is unexplained. D and trimming were read from the DNA, whereas the V and J calls and clone size are those reported in that table. In this sample the table shows roughly 50,000 clones, 70% to 85% of which occur a single time. Roughly 3% of the sample comes from the top ten.

Each collaborating institution followed its own protocols to collect whole blood in K2EDTA tubes. For TCRbeta analysis, collaborators shipped samples in one of three forms: frozen whole blood, isolated PBMCs, or DNA extracted from either of those sample types. The chain is encoded by TRBV7-8 joined to TRBJ2-1, with TRBD2 matching 10 junction bases. Input material: peripheral blood. This sequence was found in a man aged 55 to 70 with acute or convalescent COVID-19. The encoded CDR3 is CASSPGLAEQFF. The nucleotide sequence reads as follows: TGTGCCAGCAGCCCGGGACTAGCGGAGCAGTTCTTC.